One sample yielded the 30 T cell receptor beta chains listed below, sequenced in a study of T cell responses to AZD1222 COVID-19 vaccine. The data were produced by immunoSEQ multiplex PCR, yet TCRdb's version contains in-frame clones alone and is incomplete. The sample records over 100,000 clones, over 75% being singletons. Sequences were derived from peripheral blood, sampled on day 0 of AZD1222 vaccination. The receptors shown here come from an adult in good health.

The V call is TRBV30, the J call TRBJ2-1; tentative D call: TRBD2 (6 bases). The CDR3 contains 12 residues. The V end lost 5 bases, the J end lost 5 bases, and 10 bases lay between the germline ends. Germline loops: CDR1 GTSNPN, CDR2 SVGIG (reference sequence). The chain's CDR3 is CAWGRGNNEQFF. CDR3 DNA sequence: TGTGCCTGGGGGCGGGGAAACAATGAGCAGTTCTTC.

This clone came up once. This chain joins TRBV6-2 or TRBV6-3 and TRBJ2-3; D tentatively fits TRBD1 or TRBD2 (5 bases each). V gave up 4 bases and J gave up 3 bases, with 17 bases separating them. In germline, CDR1 is MNHEY, CDR2 SVGEGT. The CDR3 spans 16 residues. CDR3 residues: CASSSSRQRRTDTQYF. Here the CDR3 DNA reads TGTGCCAGCAGTTCCTCGCGACAGAGGAGGACAGATACGCAGTATTTT.

The chain uses TRBV15 and TRBJ2-2; a weak D match, TRBD1 (7 bases). Germline V lookup: CDR1 LNHNV, CDR2 YYDKDF (reference sequence). The V and J ends lost 3 bases and 6 bases respectively, with 11 bases between them. This CDR3 spans 14 amino acids. CDR3 coding DNA: TGTGCCACCAGCAGGACAGGGAGGTCCGGGGAGCTGTTTTTT. As protein: CATSRTGRSGELFF.

The sample holds one count of this clone. V and J are TRBV6-5 and TRBJ1-2; 9 nucleotides match TRBD1. From germline, CDR1 is MNHEY and CDR2 SVGAGI. The trim removed 6 bases at V and 5 bases at J, leaving 10 bases unmatched. This CDR3 is 15 amino acids long. The CDR3 DNA reads TGTGCCAGCAGGCAAACCGGGACAGGGAAGTATGGCTACACCTTC. Translation gives CASRQTGTGKYGYTF.

The chain joins TRBV7-3 to TRBJ2-1; possible D gene TRBD2, 6 bases. Trimming stripped 8 bases from V and 8 bases from J, with 16 bases between. CDR1 and CDR2 from the germline V gene are SGHTA and FQGTGA. There are 13 residues in the CDR3. The CDR3 bases are TGTGCCAGCGGATCGGCCGGGGGTCATGAGCAGTTCTTC. This translates into CASGSAGGHEQFF.

A few counts support this clone. The rearrangement links TRBV11-1 to TRBJ2-1; D might be TRBD1 or TRBD2, each matching 6 bases. The CDR3 extends over 16 amino acids. Trimming removed 1 base at V and 8 bases at J, with 18 bases between. Germline CDR1 and CDR2: SGHAT and FQDESV (reference sequence). This chain's CDR3 is CASSLDTGRLRDEQFF. The CDR3 DNA reads as TGTGCCAGCAGCTTAGACACAGGGAGGCTGAGGGATGAGCAGTTCTTC.

The CDR3 loop reads CASSRAGTGGLGEQFF. The CDR3 DNA reads as TGTGCCAGCAGCCGGGCCGGGACAGGGGGATTGGGGGAGCAGTTCTTC. The chain combines TRBV4-2 with TRBJ2-1; 11 positions agree with TRBD1. Germline-derived CDR1 and CDR2 are LGHNA and YNFKEQ. This CDR3 has 16 residues. J gave up 10 bases and V 4 bases, and 12 bases lay outside the gene matches.

The rearrangement uses TRBV12-3 or TRBV12-4 and TRBJ2-4; tentative D call: TRBD2 (6 bases). V shed 0 bases and J shed 12 bases, with 12 bases lying between them. CDR3 size: 13 residues. For the CDR3, the DNA is TGTGCCAGCAGTTTAGCGGGGCGGGGATCTCAGTACTTC. Translated: CASSLAGRGSQYF.

The chain carries TRBV19 and TRBJ2-2; TRBD2 aligns across 11 bases. CDR1 is LNHDA, CDR2 SQIVND, per germline (reference sequence). Germline trimming cut 5 bases from V and 4 bases from J; bases unmatched to any gene: 6. CDR3 length: 16 amino acids. The CDR3, as DNA: TGTGCCAGTAGTGAATTAGCGGGGGGGCCCACCGGGGAGCTGTTTTTT. It encodes CASSELAGGPTGELFF.

J is TRBJ1-2 and V is TRBV29-1; TRBD1 is a possible D gene (5 bases). Germline V CDR1 and CDR2: SQVTM, ANQGSEA. This CDR3 comprises 14 residues. V lost 5 bases and J lost 3, with 16 bases in between. The CDR3 protein is CSVRSTAGDYGYTF. CDR3 DNA: TGCAGCGTTCGGTCGACAGCGGGGGACTATGGCTACACCTTC.

The chain joins TRBV2 to TRBJ1-1; 8 bases match TRBD1. The CDR3 length is 14 residues. CDR1 SNHLY and CDR2 FYNNEI come from the germline V gene. With 5 bases clipped from V and 1 base from J, the junction kept 3 bases outside the gene matches. The DNA of the CDR3 is TGTGCCAGCAGTTCAGACAGGGGGAACACTGAAGCTTTCTTT. Its protein product is CASSSDRGNTEAFF.

V is TRBV27 and J is TRBJ2-2; D is unclear. The V and J ends lost 2 bases and 6 bases respectively, with 4 bases between them. The germline CDR1 and CDR2 sequences are MNHEY and SMNVEV (reference sequence). The CDR3 has 12 amino acids. CDR3: CASSLLSGELFF. The CDR3 nucleotides read TGTGCCAGCAGTTTACTCTCCGGGGAGCTGTTTTTT.

J is TRBJ2-1 and V is TRBV7-9, with 9 nucleotides matching TRBD1. The CDR3 has 13 residues. V lost 4 bases, J lost 9 bases, and 4 bases stayed unmatched. The germline CDR1 and CDR2 sequences are SEHNR and FQNEAQ (reference sequence). The CDR3 coding sequence is TGTGCCAGCAGCTCCGGACAGGGGCCTGAGCAGTTCTTC. Translated, it gives CASSSGQGPEQFF.

The chain carries TRBV30 and TRBJ2-1; weak D call: TRBD2 (6 bases). The CDR3 has 14 residues. The V gene's germline CDR1 is GTSNPN and CDR2 SVGIG (reference sequence). The germline V and J ends were trimmed by 1 base and 5 bases, with 12 bases remaining between them. The CDR3 here is CAWSAGTSNNEQFF. The CDR3 nucleotides read TGTGCCTGGAGTGCGGGGACTTCTAACAATGAGCAGTTCTTC. Together with reference TRBV30 and TRBJ2-1, the CDR3 gives the full variable domain: SQTIHQWPATLVQPVGSPLSLECTVEGTSNPNLYWYRQAAGRGLQLLFYSVGIGQISSEVPQNLSASRPQDRQFILSSKKLLLSDSGFYLCAWSAGTSNNEQFFGPGTRLTVL.

J is TRBJ2-7 and V is TRBV27; D is undetermined. The germline CDR1 and CDR2 sequences are MNHEY and SMNVEV (reference sequence). CDR3 length: 13 amino acids. V was pared by 3 bases and J by 5 bases, with 11 bases between. In nucleotides, the CDR3 is TGTGCCAGCAGTTTCACTCCATCCCACGAGCAGTACTTC. Translation: CASSFTPSHEQYF.

This chain uses TRBV9 with TRBJ2-2; no clear D gene. Germline V gene data show CDR1 as SGDLS and CDR2 as YYNGEE. This CDR3 is built from 16 residues. V dropped 0 bases and J dropped 2 bases, with 11 bases sitting between them. CDR3 residues: CASSVGLVSNTGELFF. The DNA of the CDR3 is TGTGCCAGCAGCGTAGGGCTAGTATCTAACACCGGGGAGCTGTTTTTT.

V gene TRBV29-1 combines with J gene TRBJ1-2, with 7 bases that match TRBD1. Per the germline V gene, CDR1 is SQVTM and CDR2 is ANQGSEA. This CDR3 spans 11 amino acids. Unmatched junction bases numbered 4, after V lost 4 bases and J lost 8 bases. CDR3 region: CSVGQGGGYTF. CDR3 bases: TGCAGCGTTGGACAGGGAGGAGGCTACACCTTC.

The chain recombines TRBV9 with TRBJ1-2; D unclear. This CDR3 is built from 15 residues. V was shortened by 3 bases and J by 4 bases, with 16 bases between the two germline ends. In germline, CDR1 is SGDLS, CDR2 YYNGEE. The chain's CDR3 is CASSAVRGYGYGYTF. The CDR3 coding sequence is TGTGCCAGCAGCGCAGTCAGAGGTTACGGCTATGGCTACACCTTC.

The chain recombines TRBV7-2 with TRBJ2-7; 8 bases line up with TRBD2. The CDR3 totals 15 residues. V dropped 1 base and J dropped 3; count of bases not matched to a gene: 5. The germline CDR1 and CDR2 sequences are SGHTA and FQGNSA. CDR3 residues: CASSLGPSGGYEQYF. As DNA, the CDR3 is TGTGCCAGCAGCTTAGGACCGAGCGGGGGCTACGAGCAGTACTTC. Combining the CDR3 with reference TRBV7-2 and TRBJ2-7 gives the whole variable domain GAGVSQSPSNKVTEKGKDVELRCDPISGHTALYWYRQSLGQGLEFLIYFQGNSAPDKSGLPSDRFSAERTGGSVSTLTIQRTQQEDSAVYLCASSLGPSGGYEQYFGPGTRLTVT.

The chain combines TRBV4-3 with TRBJ2-3; D remains ambiguous. Deletions cut 3 bases from V and 4 bases from J, with 11 bases between. The CDR3 is 14 residues long. Germline-derived CDR1 and CDR2 are LGHNA and YSLEER. The CDR3 is CASSQLTSSDTQYF. The CDR3 DNA reads as TGCGCCAGCAGCCAGCTGACGTCTTCAGATACGCAGTATTTT.

The chain couples TRBV7-3 to TRBJ1-1; D remains unclear. The CDR3 contains 14 residues. CDR1 is SGHTA, CDR2 FQGTGA, per germline. V shed 5 bases and J shed 4 bases, with 14 bases lying between them. The CDR3 DNA reads TGTGCCAGCAGCCCCGAACGGGAGAGCACTGAAGCTTTCTTT. Amino acids: CASSPERESTEAFF.

This clone came up once. The chain joins TRBV6-6 to TRBJ2-5, with a possible D match to TRBD2 (6 bases). Germline CDR1 reads MNHNY; CDR2 reads SVGAGI (reference sequence). This CDR3 is built from 16 residues. The V and J ends lost 2 bases and 5 bases respectively, with 18 bases between them. CDR3 residues: CASSYGTQTGGETQYF. The DNA for the CDR3 is TGTGCCAGCAGTTACGGGACCCAAACTGGGGGGGAGACCCAGTACTTC.

This clone showed up many times. V and J are TRBV7-3 and TRBJ2-7, with D hard to call. This CDR3 has 12 residues. The V gene's germline CDR1 is SGHTA and CDR2 FQGTGA. The ends were cut back, 2 bases at V and 1 base at J, with 3 bases in the middle. Here the CDR3 DNA reads TGTGCCAGCAGCTTAGGATCCTACGAGCAGTACTTC. As protein: CASSLGSYEQYF.

The chain links TRBV6-2 or TRBV6-3 to TRBJ1-1; 7 nucleotides match TRBD1. The CDR3 contains 16 residues. CDR1 and CDR2 (germline): MNHEY, SVGEGT. Trimming at V came to 2 bases and at J to 0 bases, leaving 6 bases not matched to a gene. The chain's CDR3 is CASSYRSGGMNTEAFF. In DNA, the CDR3 is TGTGCCAGCAGTTACCGATCAGGGGGGATGAACACTGAAGCTTTCTTT.

The chain employs TRBV9 and TRBJ1-1; the D is unclear. This CDR3 comprises 14 residues. The V and J ends lost 0 bases and 0 bases respectively, with 6 bases between them. CDR1 and CDR2 (germline): SGDLS, YYNGEE. CDR3 protein: CASSVEQMNTEAFF. In DNA form, the CDR3 reads TGTGCCAGCAGCGTAGAACAGATGAACACTGAAGCTTTCTTT.

This chain connects TRBV5-1 to TRBJ2-2; 14 bases line up with TRBD2. Germline V lookup: CDR1 SGHRS, CDR2 YFSETQ. This CDR3 spans 24 amino acids. Unmatched junction bases numbered 26, after V lost 2 bases and J lost 5 bases. This CDR3 reads CASSFRSPAPRQAGLAGGTGELFF. In nucleotides, the CDR3 is TGCGCCAGCAGCTTCCGCAGCCCAGCGCCCAGACAGGCCGGACTAGCGGGGGGAACCGGGGAGCTGTTTTTT.

V usage is TRBV7-2 and J usage is TRBJ1-1; the D is unclear. The CDR3 spans 13 residues. Germline CDR1 reads SGHTA; CDR2 reads FQGNSA. Trimming shortened V by 0 bases and J by 5 bases, and 7 bases separated the two germline ends. CDR3 sequence: CASSLAVGTEAFF. As DNA, the CDR3 is TGTGCCAGCAGCTTAGCGGTGGGAACTGAAGCTTTCTTT.

V and J are TRBV7-3 and TRBJ2-5, with D hard to call. The CDR3 totals 13 residues. Looked up from germline, CDR1 is SGHTA and CDR2 is FQGTGA. Trimming left V 3 bases short and J 3 bases short, with 8 bases between. CDR3 coding DNA: TGTGCCAGCAGCTTGGCCGGTAAAGAGACCCAGTACTTC. Its protein product is CASSLAGKETQYF.

V usage is TRBV11-2 and J usage is TRBJ2-5; 14 bases are a match to TRBD2. CDR1 is SGHAT, CDR2 FQNNGV, per germline. The V gene end was trimmed by 1 base and the J gene end by 3 bases; junction bases not matched to a gene: 1. The CDR3 covers 16 residues. The CDR3 spells CASSLGGLAGEETQYF. The DNA for the CDR3 is TGTGCCAGCAGCTTAGGGGGACTAGCGGGAGAAGAGACCCAGTACTTC.

The count of this clone is one. The chain has TRBV5-6 and TRBJ2-7; TRBD1 or TRBD2 may be the D gene (5 bases each). Germline V CDR1 and CDR2: SGHDT, YYEEEE. Trimming left V 4 bases short and J 3 bases short, with 20 bases between. The CDR3 contains 16 residues. The CDR3 protein is CASSPISGTAFYEQYF. The CDR3 coding sequence is TGTGCCAGCAGCCCGATTTCCGGGACGGCTTTCTACGAGCAGTACTTC.